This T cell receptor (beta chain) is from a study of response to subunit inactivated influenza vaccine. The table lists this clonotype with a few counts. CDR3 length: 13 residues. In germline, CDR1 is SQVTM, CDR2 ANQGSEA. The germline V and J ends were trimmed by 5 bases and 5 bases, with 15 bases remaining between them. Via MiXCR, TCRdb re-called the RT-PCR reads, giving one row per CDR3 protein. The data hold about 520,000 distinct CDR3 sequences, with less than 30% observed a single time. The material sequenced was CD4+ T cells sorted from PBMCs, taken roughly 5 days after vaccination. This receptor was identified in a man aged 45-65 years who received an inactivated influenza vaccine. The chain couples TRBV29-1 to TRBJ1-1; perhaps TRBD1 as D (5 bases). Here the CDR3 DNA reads TGCAGCGTTAGAGGAGGGCCAGGGACTGAAGCTTTCTTT. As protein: CSVRGGPGTEAFF.